The 16 T cell receptor beta chains below were found in one sample sequenced in a study of CD8+CD57+ T cells in acquired aplastic anemia. Sequencing was done on patients that had shown CD8+CD57+ cell expansion by flow cytometry. Profiling of TCR beta VDJ combinations and CDR3 sequences used genomic DNA as template. TCRdb passed the reads through MiXCR, listing each CDR3 protein once. The sample shows about 220,000 distinct CDR3 sequences, 47% of them seen only once. The sample comprised sorted CD4+, CD8+, or CD8+CD57+ T cells (not recorded which) from PBMCs. These receptors came from a human donor with aplastic anemia.

This clonotype has more than one count but fewer than ten. This sequence may be a read error, since a much larger clone differs from it by one base. This chain uses TRBV10-3 with TRBJ2-7; perhaps TRBD2 as D (5 bases). This CDR3 comprises 13 residues. Per germline, CDR1 ENHRY and CDR2 SYGVKD. The CDR3 DNA reads as TGTACCATCAGTGAGGGTGGGGTGTCCGAGCAGTACTTC. Its protein product is CTISEGGVSEQYF.

This clonotype was observed many times. The rearrangement uses TRBV4-2 and TRBJ1-2; weak D call: TRBD1 (6 bases). The V end was cut by 2 bases, the J end by 4 bases, with 17 bases between. This CDR3 has 16 residues. CDR1 is LGHNA and CDR2 is YNFKEQ in the germline V gene. CDR3 region: CASSQSNTGLAYGYTF. As DNA, the CDR3 is TGTGCCAGCAGCCAATCGAACACAGGGCTCGCCTATGGCTACACCTTC.

This clonotype showed up many times. The chain joins TRBV11-1 to TRBJ2-3; 7 nucleotides align to TRBD2. The CDR3 is 16 residues long. With 2 bases clipped from V and 8 bases from J, the junction kept 13 bases outside the gene matches. From germline, CDR1 is SGHAT and CDR2 FQDESV (reference sequence). CDR3 sequence reads: CASSLPGDYRISTQYF. The CDR3, as DNA: TGTGCCAGCAGCTTACCGGGGGACTACAGGATTAGTACGCAGTATTTT.

This clonotype came up many times. V is TRBV20-1 and J is TRBJ2-7; D is unresolved. V dropped 2 bases and J dropped 2 bases, with 16 bases sitting between them. CDR3 length equals 15 residues. The germline V gene has CDR1 DFQATT and CDR2 SNEGSKA (reference sequence). The CDR3 sequence: CSARPDTFLPYEQYF. The CDR3 DNA is TGCAGTGCTAGACCCGACACCTTCCTCCCCTACGAGCAGTACTTC.

The sample holds one count of this clonotype. A much larger clone lies one base from this, so it may be a read error. V usage is TRBV7-4 and J usage is TRBJ2-7; perhaps TRBD1 as D (6 bases). The CDR3 extends over 15 amino acids. Germline V gene lookup returns CDR1 SGHVT and CDR2 SQSDAQ. CDR3 sequence reads: CASSLATGPTYVQYF. The CDR3 DNA reads TGTGCCAGCAGCTTAGCCACAGGGCCAACCTACGTGCAGTACTTC.

The chain carries TRBV30 and TRBJ2-2; maybe TRBD2 (6 bases). CDR1 and CDR2 from the germline V gene are GTSNPN and SVGIG (reference sequence). Trimming removed 3 bases from V and 1 base from J, with 6 bases in between. The CDR3 sequence is 13 residues long. Here the CDR3 reads CAWSGGNTGELFF. DNA of the CDR3: TGTGCCTGGAGCGGGGGGAACACCGGGGAGCTGTTTTTT.

The J gene is TRBJ2-5, the V gene TRBV7-2; 10 nucleotides agree with TRBD2. Germline V lookup: CDR1 SGHTA, CDR2 FQGNSA. CDR3 size: 16 residues. J was trimmed by 4 bases and V by 2 bases; bases with no gene match: 7. The CDR3 bases are TGTGCCAGCAGCTTAAGGCTAGCGGGAGAAGGAGAGACCCAGTACTTC. This codes for CASSLRLAGEGETQYF.

This clonotype was counted at least ten times. The chain links TRBV6-1 to TRBJ2-2; D call uncertain. The CDR3 runs 15 residues. The V end was cut by 4 bases, the J end by 0 bases, with 9 bases between. CDR1 MNHNS and CDR2 SASEGT come from the germline V gene. The CDR3 here is CASSVEVANTGELFF. In nucleotides, the CDR3 is TGTGCCAGCAGTGTCGAGGTTGCGAACACCGGGGAGCTGTTTTTT.

Ten or more counts support this clonotype. This chain links TRBV10-2 with TRBJ2-7; no reliable D call. V was cut by 2 bases and J by 0 bases, with 11 bases left in between. Germline V CDR1 and CDR2: WSHSY, SAAADI. The CDR3 covers 15 residues. CDR3 residues: CASSEVLPLSYEQYF. The CDR3 DNA follows: TGCGCCAGCAGTGAGGTCTTACCCCTCTCCTACGAGCAGTACTTC.

This clonotype has a count of ten or more. J is TRBJ2-3 and V is TRBV7-9; the D call may be TRBD1 or TRBD2 (6 bases each). Deletions cut 2 bases from V and 5 bases from J, with 11 bases between. Germline-derived CDR1 and CDR2 are SEHNR and FQNEAQ (reference sequence). The CDR3 is 14 residues long. Written as DNA, the CDR3 is TGTGCCAGCAGCTTACCAGAGGGGGGAGATACGCAGTATTTT. Its translation is CASSLPEGGDTQYF.

At least ten counts were recorded for this clonotype. This rearrangement joins TRBV7-2 to TRBJ1-5, with 7 bases matching TRBD1. V trimming: 5 bases; J trimming: 4 bases; junction bases outside the gene matches: 8. The CDR3 sequence is 15 residues long. Germline values: CDR1 SGHTA, CDR2 FQGNSA. CDR3 DNA: TGTGCCAGCAGCCCGACAGGGTTTAGGAATCAGCCCCAGCATTTT. Amino acids: CASSPTGFRNQPQHF.

Many counts were recorded for this clonotype. The rearrangement links TRBV4-1 to TRBJ1-3; D unclear. CDR1 is MGHRA, CDR2 YSYEKL, per germline. The CDR3 spans 15 residues. Trimming took 1 base from V and 0 from J, leaving 7 bases between them. CDR3 region: CASSQASHSGNTIYF. DNA of the CDR3: TGCGCCAGCAGCCAAGCGTCCCACTCTGGAAACACCATATATTTT.

The rearrangement joins TRBV29-1 to TRBJ1-2; 11 nucleotides agree with TRBD1. The CDR3 spans 13 residues. Germline CDR1 reads SQVTM; CDR2 reads ANQGSEA. V was pared by 6 bases and J by 8 bases, with 8 bases of the junction left unmatched. This chain's CDR3 is CSVSDRGPGGYTF. CDR3 coding DNA: TGCAGCGTGTCGGACAGGGGGCCAGGAGGCTACACCTTC. The variable domain in full, with the rest retrieved from reference TRBV29-1 and TRBJ1-2, is SAVISQKPSRDICQRGTSLTIQCQVDSQVTMMFWYRQQPGQSLTLIATANQGSEATYESGFVIDKFPISRPNLTFSTLTVSNMSPEDSSIYLCSVSDRGPGGYTFGSGTRLTVV.

V and J are TRBV25-1 and TRBJ2-3; D perhaps matches TRBD2 (5 bases). CDR1 is MGHDK and CDR2 is SYGVNS in the germline V gene. CDR3 length: 13 amino acids. Between the trimmed V and J ends, which lost 10 bases and 2 bases, there was a span of 13 bases. CDR3: CATMGEYTDTQYF. CDR3 DNA sequence: TGTGCCACCATGGGAGAATACACAGATACGCAGTATTTT.

Comments on this clonotype: One end of the junction is discordant with germline, which a read error may explain. The chain is built from TRBV7-6 and TRBJ1-1; tentative D call: TRBD1 (5 bases). The CDR3 runs 13 residues. Germline values: CDR1 SGHVS, CDR2 FNYEAQ. The CDR3 reads CAGSSRGNTEAFF. Written as DNA, the CDR3 is TGTGCCGGCAGCTCTCGGGGGAACACCGAAGCTTTCTTT.

To note about this clonotype: The CDR3 ends on some other residue instead of the conserved phenylalanine or tryptophan, so this is likely a read error. V usage is TRBV25-1 and J usage is TRBJ2-7; the D call may be TRBD1 or TRBD2 (6 bases each). CDR1 and CDR2 from the germline V gene are MGHDK and SYGVNS. The CDR3 has 13 amino acids. The CDR3 DNA reads TGTGCCGGCAGTGCCGGGGGCAACTACGAGCAGTACCTC. Amino acid sequence: CAGSAGGNYEQYL.